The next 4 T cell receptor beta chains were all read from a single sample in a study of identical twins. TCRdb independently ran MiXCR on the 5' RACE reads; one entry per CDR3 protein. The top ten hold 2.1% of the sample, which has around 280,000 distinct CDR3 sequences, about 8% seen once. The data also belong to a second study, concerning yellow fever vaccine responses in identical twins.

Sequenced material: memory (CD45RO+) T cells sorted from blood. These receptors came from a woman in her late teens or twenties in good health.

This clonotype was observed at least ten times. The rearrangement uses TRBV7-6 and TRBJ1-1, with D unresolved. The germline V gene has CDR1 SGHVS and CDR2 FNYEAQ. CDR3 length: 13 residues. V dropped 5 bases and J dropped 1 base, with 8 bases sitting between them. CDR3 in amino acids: CASSLERNTEAFF. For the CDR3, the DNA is TGTGCCAGCAGCCTGGAGAGGAACACTGAAGCTTTCTTT.

The CDR3 reads CASSSGTSGRAFSYNEQFF. DNA of the CDR3: TGTGCCAGCAGCTCCGGGACTAGCGGGAGGGCCTTCTCCTACAATGAGCAGTTCTTC. V gene TRBV11-2 combines with J gene TRBJ2-1, with 16 bases aligning to TRBD2. The J segment lost 0 bases and the V segment lost 4 bases, leaving 6 bases of the junction unmatched. The CDR3 has 19 amino acids. Germline-derived CDR1 and CDR2 are SGHAT and FQNNGV. The full variable domain, with the rest looked up from reference TRBV11-2 and TRBJ2-1, is EAGVAQSPRYKIIEKRQSVAFWCNPISGHATLYWYQQILGQGPKLLIQFQNNGVVDDSQLPKDRFSAERLKGVDSTLKIQPAKLEDSAVYLCASSSGTSGRAFSYNEQFFGPGTRLTVL.

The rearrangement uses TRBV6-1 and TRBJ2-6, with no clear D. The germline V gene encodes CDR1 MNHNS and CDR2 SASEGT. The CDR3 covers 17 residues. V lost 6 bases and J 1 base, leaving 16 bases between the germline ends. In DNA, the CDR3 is TGTGCCAGCAGCCCCAATCGACTGCTTTCTGGGGCCAACGTCCTGACTTTC. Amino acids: CASSPNRLLSGANVLTF.

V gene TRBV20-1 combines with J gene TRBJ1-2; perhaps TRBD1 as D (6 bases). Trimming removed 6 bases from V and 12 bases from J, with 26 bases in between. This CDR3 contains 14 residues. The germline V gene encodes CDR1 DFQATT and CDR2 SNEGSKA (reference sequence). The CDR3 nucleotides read TGCAGTGCCGCCACCTCGGGACGGACAGAGGGTGACACCTTC. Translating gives CSAATSGRTEGDTF.